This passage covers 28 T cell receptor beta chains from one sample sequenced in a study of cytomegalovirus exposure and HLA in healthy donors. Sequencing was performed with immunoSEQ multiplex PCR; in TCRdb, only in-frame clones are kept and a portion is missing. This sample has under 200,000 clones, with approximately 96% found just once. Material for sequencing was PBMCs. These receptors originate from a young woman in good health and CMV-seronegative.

The chain's CDR3 is CASSLIPAGPQTQYF. CDR3 in DNA: TGCGCCAGCAGCTTGATCCCAGCGGGTCCCCAGACCCAGTACTTC. This chain joins TRBV5-1 and TRBJ2-5; a possible D gene is TRBD2 (6 bases). Trimming took 1 base from V and 6 from J, leaving 16 bases between them. CDR3 length: 15 amino acids. Germline V gene lookup returns CDR1 SGHRS and CDR2 YFSETQ.

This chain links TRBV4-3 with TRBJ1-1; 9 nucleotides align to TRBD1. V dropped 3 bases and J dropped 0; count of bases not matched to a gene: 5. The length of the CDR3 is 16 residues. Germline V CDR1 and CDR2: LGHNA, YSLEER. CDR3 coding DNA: TGCGCCAGCAGCCACCACAGGGGGCGGATGAACACTGAAGCTTTCTTT. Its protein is CASSHHRGRMNTEAFF.

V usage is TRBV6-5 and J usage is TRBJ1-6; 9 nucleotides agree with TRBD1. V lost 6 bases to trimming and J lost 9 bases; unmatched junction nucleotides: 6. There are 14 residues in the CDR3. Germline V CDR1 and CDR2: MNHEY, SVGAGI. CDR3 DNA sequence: TGTGCCAGCAGGCCGGGACAGGGAGGTTCACCCCTCCACTTT. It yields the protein CASRPGQGGSPLHF.

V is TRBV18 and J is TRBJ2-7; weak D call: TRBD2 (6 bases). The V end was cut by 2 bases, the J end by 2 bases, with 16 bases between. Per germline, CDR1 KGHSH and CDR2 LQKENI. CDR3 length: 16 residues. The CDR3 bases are TGTGCCAGCTCACCATTGACCGGAGGGAAAGCCTACGAGCAGTACTTC. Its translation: CASSPLTGGKAYEQYF.

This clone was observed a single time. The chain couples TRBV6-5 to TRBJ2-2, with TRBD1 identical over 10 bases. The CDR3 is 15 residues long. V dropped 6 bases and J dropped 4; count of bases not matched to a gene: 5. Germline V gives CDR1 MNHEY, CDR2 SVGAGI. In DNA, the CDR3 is TGTGCCAGCAGGGCCGACAGGGGGCTCACCGGGGAGCTGTTTTTT. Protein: CASRADRGLTGELFF.

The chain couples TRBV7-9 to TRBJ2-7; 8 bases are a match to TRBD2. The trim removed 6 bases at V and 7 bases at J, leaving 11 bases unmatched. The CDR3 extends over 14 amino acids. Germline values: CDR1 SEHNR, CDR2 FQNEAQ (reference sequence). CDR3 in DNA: TGTGCCAGCAGTTCTAGACTAGCGTCGTGGGAGCAGTACTTC. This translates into CASSSRLASWEQYF. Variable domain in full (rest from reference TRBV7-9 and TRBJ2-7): DTGVSQNPRHKITKRGQNVTFRCDPISEHNRLYWYRQTLGQGPEFLTYFQNEAQLEKSRLLSDRFSAERPKGSFSTLEIQRTEQGDSAMYLCASSSRLASWEQYFGPGTRLTVT.

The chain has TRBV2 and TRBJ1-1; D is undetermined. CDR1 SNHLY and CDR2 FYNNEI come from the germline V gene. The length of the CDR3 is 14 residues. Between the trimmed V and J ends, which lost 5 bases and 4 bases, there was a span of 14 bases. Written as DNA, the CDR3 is TGTGCCAGCAGTCCAAGGGCGGGCGGCACTGAAGCTTTCTTT. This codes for CASSPRAGGTEAFF.

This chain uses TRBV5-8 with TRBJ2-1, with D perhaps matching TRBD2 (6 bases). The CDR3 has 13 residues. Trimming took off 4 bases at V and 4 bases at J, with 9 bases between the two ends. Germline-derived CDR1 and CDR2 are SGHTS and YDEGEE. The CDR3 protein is CASSPGVYNEQFF. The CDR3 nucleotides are TGTGCCAGCAGCCCGGGGGTATACAATGAGCAGTTCTTC.

CDR3 in DNA: TGTGCCAGCAGTGAGTTAAGACCACTCAATGGAGGAAAACTGTTTTTT. This codes for CASSELRPLNGGKLFF. This chain links TRBV2 with TRBJ1-4; D gene uncertain. There are 16 residues in the CDR3. Germline assignment: CDR1 SNHLY and CDR2 FYNNEI. Between the trimmed V and J ends, which lost 3 bases and 10 bases, there was a span of 21 bases.

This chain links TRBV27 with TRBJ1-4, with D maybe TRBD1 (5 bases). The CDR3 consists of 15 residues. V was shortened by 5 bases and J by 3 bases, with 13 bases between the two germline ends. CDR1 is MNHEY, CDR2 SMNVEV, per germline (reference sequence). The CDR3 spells CASSLRQLPNEKLFF. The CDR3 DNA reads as TGTGCCAGCAGTCTAAGACAGCTTCCTAATGAAAAACTGTTTTTT.

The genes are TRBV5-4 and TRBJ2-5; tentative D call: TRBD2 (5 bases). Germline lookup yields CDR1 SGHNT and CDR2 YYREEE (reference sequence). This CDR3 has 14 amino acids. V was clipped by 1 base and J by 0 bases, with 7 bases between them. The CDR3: CASSLQRNQETQYF. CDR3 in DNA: TGTGCCAGCAGCTTGCAGCGGAACCAAGAGACCCAGTACTTC.

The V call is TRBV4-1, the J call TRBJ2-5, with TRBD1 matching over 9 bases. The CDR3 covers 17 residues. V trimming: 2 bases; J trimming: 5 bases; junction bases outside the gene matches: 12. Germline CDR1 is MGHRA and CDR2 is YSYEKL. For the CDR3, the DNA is TGCGCCAGCAGCCAATCCGGGACAGGGTCGTTTCGGGAGACCCAGTACTTC. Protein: CASSQSGTGSFRETQYF.

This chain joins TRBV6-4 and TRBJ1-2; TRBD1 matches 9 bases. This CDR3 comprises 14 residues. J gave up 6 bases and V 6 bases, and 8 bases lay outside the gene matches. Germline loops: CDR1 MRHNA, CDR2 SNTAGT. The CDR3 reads CASSVGTGYDGYTF. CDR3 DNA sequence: TGTGCCAGCAGCGTTGGGACAGGGTATGATGGCTACACCTTC.

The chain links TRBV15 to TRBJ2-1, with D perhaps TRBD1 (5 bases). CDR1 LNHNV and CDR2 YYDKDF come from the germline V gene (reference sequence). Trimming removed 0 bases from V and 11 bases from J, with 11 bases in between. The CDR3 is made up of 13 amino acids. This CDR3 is CATSRDVQGKQFF. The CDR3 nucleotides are TGTGCCACCAGCAGAGACGTCCAGGGTAAGCAGTTCTTC. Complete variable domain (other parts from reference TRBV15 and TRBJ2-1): DAMVIQNPRYQVTQFGKPVTLSCSQTLNHNVMYWYQQKSSQAPKLLFHYYDKDFNNEADTPDNFQSRRPNTSFCFLDIRSPGLGDTAMYLCATSRDVQGKQFFGPGTRLTVL.

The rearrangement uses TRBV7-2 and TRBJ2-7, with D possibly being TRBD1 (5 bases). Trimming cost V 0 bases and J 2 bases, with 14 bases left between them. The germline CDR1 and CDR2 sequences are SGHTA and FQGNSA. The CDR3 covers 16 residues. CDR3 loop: CASSLALGQSAYEQYF. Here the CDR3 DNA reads TGTGCCAGCAGCTTAGCGCTGGGGCAGAGTGCCTACGAGCAGTACTTC.

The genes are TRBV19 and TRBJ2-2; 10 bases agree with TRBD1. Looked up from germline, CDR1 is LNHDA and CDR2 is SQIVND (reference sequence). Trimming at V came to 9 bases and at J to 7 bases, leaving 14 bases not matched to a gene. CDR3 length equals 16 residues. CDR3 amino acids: CASQPVGTGEHGELFF. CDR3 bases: TGTGCCAGCCAGCCCGTTGGGACAGGGGAGCACGGGGAGCTGTTTTTT.

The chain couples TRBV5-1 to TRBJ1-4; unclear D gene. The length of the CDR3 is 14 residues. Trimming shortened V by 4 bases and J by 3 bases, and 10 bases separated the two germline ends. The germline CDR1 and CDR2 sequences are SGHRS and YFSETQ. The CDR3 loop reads CASSPLTANEKLFF. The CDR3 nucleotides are TGCGCCAGCAGCCCCCTTACGGCTAATGAAAAACTGTTTTTT.

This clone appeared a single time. The CDR3 DNA is TGTGCCAGCATTAGAGCGGGGATTTATAGCAATCAGCCCCAGCATTTT. It codes for CASIRAGIYSNQPQHF. The chain employs TRBV21-1 and TRBJ1-5. TRBV21-1 is recorded as a pseudogene. The CDR3 is 16 residues long.

The CDR3: CASSLDSFQNTEAFF. CDR3 sequence (DNA): TGCGCCAGCAGCTTGGACAGTTTCCAGAACACTGAAGCTTTCTTT. The chain is built from TRBV5-1 and TRBJ1-1; D ambiguous. Trimming took 0 bases from V and 1 from J, leaving 10 bases between them. The germline CDR1 and CDR2 sequences are SGHRS and YFSETQ. The CDR3 sequence is 15 residues long.

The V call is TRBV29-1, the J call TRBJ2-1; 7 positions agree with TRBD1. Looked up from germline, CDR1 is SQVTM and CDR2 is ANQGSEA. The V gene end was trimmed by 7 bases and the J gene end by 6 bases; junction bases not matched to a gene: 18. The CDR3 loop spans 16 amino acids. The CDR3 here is CSGDGTDYSMSNEQFF. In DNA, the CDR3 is TGCAGCGGTGACGGGACAGACTACTCAATGAGCAATGAGCAGTTCTTC.

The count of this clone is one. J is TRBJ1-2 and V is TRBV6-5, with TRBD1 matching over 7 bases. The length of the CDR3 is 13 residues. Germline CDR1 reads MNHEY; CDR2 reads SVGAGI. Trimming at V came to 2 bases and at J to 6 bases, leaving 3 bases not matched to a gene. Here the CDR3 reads CASSYIQGDGYTF. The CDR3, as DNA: TGTGCCAGCAGTTACATCCAGGGGGATGGCTACACCTTC.

CDR3 bases: TGTGCCAGCAGCCCGACAGGGGGGGACACTGAAGCTTTCTTT. This gives the protein CASSPTGGDTEAFF. V and J are TRBV5-4 and TRBJ1-1; TRBD1 agrees at 9 bases. The CDR3 length is 14 residues. The V gene end was trimmed by 4 bases and the J gene end by 3 bases; junction bases not matched to a gene: 4. Germline CDR1 and CDR2: SGHNT and YYREEE (reference sequence).

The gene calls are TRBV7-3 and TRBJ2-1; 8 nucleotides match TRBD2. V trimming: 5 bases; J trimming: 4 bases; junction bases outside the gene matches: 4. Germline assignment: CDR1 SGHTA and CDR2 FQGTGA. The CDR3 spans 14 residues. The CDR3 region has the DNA TGTGCCAGCAGCGAGAGCGGGGGATACAATGAGCAGTTCTTC. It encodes CASSESGGYNEQFF.

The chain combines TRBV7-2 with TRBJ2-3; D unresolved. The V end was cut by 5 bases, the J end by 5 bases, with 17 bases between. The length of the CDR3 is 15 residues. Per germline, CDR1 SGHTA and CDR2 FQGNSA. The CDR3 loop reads CASSAGVSSGDTQYF. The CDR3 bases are TGTGCCAGCAGCGCCGGAGTTTCCTCGGGAGATACGCAGTATTTT.

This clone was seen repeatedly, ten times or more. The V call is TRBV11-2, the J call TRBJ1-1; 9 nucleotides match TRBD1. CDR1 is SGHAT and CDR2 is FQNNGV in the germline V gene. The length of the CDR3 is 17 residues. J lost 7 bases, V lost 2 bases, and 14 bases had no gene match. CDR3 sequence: CASSLNSRGTGLNEAFF. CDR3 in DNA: TGTGCCAGCAGCTTAAATAGTAGGGGGACAGGGCTTAATGAAGCTTTCTTT.

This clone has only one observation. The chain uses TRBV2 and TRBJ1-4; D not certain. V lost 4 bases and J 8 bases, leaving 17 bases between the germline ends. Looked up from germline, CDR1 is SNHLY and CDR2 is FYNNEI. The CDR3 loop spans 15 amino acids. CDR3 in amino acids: CASSAGDKGGEKLFF. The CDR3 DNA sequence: TGTGCCAGCAGTGCGGGAGACAAAGGCGGGGAAAAACTGTTTTTT.

CDR3 DNA: TGCGCCAGCAGCTTGATACAGGGGGTCGTTGATACGCAGTATTTT. Its protein is CASSLIQGVVDTQYF. This chain connects TRBV5-1 to TRBJ2-3; 8 nucleotides match TRBD1. CDR3 length: 15 residues. The germline CDR1 and CDR2 sequences are SGHRS and YFSETQ. The V and J ends lost 1 base and 6 bases, in that order; junction bases with no gene match: 7. The complete variable domain, with remaining parts taken from reference TRBV5-1 and TRBJ2-3, reads KAGVTQTPRYLIKTRGQQVTLSCSPISGHRSVSWYQQTPGQGLQFLFEYFSETQRNKGNFPGRFSGRQFSNSRSEMNVSTLELGDSALYLCASSLIQGVVDTQYFGPGTRLTVL.

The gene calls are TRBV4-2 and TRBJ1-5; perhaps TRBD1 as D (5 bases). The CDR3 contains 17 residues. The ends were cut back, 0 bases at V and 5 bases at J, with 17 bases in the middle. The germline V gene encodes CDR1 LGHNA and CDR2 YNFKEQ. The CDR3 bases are TGTGCCAGCAGCCAAGAAGGGGAAGGTTCGGACCATCAGCCCCAGCATTTT. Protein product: CASSQEGEGSDHQPQHF.